The 19 T cell receptor beta chains reported below all come from one sample, sequenced in a study of cytomegalovirus exposure and HLA in healthy donors. PCR amplification relied on 60 Vbeta primers (plus 13 Jbeta primers). The data were produced by immunoSEQ multiplex PCR, yet TCRdb's version contains in-frame clones alone and is incomplete. In the table there are about 160,000 clones, roughly 79% of which are singletons. The source material was PBMCs. These TCRs come from a woman in her 50s in good health and CMV-seronegative.

The V gene is TRBV28, the J gene TRBJ2-5; 7 nucleotides align to TRBD1. CDR1 is MDHEN, CDR2 SYDVKM, per germline. This CDR3 contains 13 residues. With V trimmed by 3 bases and J by 4 bases, 2 bases remained unmatched. CDR3 sequence (DNA): TGTGCCAGCAGTTTTGAGGGGGCAGAGACCCAGTACTTC. Its protein product is CASSFEGAETQYF.

V gene TRBV2 combines with J gene TRBJ1-3; 8 bases match TRBD1. The V and J ends lost 7 bases and 4 bases, in that order; junction bases with no gene match: 15. Germline loops: CDR1 SNHLY, CDR2 FYNNEI. The CDR3 spans 17 residues. The chain's CDR3 is CASTPAGLHRGGNTIYF. CDR3 DNA sequence: TGTGCCAGCACCCCGGCGGGCCTACACAGGGGGGGAAACACCATATATTTT.

The genes are TRBV29-1 and TRBJ2-2; possible D gene TRBD2, 6 bases. This CDR3 region has 15 residues. The ends were cut back, 4 bases at V and 4 bases at J, with 16 bases in the middle. Germline CDR1 reads SQVTM; CDR2 reads ANQGSEA. CDR3 nucleotides: TGCAGCGTTGGGTTCTTTGGCGGGGTCACCGGGGAGCTGTTTTTT. It encodes CSVGFFGGVTGELFF.

This clone was found a few times. The chain couples TRBV4-2 to TRBJ2-5, with TRBD1 as a possible D gene (6 bases). From germline, CDR1 is LGHNA and CDR2 YNFKEQ. The CDR3 sequence is 15 residues long. V was cut by 2 bases and J by 5 bases, with 15 bases left in between. This CDR3 is CASSQSMGARETQYF. The CDR3 nucleotides are TGTGCCAGCAGCCAATCTATGGGGGCGCGTGAGACCCAGTACTTC.

J is TRBJ2-7 and V is TRBV27, with TRBD2 as a possible D gene (5 bases). CDR1 and CDR2 from the germline V gene are MNHEY and SMNVEV (reference sequence). V was shortened by 5 bases and J by 6 bases, with 11 bases between the two germline ends. The CDR3 runs 12 residues. CDR3 sequence: CASSMGAGEQYF. CDR3 in DNA: TGTGCCAGCAGTATGGGTGCGGGCGAGCAGTACTTC.

The chain joins TRBV5-4 to TRBJ2-3, with no clear D. This CDR3 contains 13 residues. V was pared by 1 base and J by 3 bases, with 6 bases between. Germline CDR1 is SGHNT and CDR2 is YYREEE (reference sequence). CDR3 sequence reads: CASSLPVTDTQYF. The CDR3 DNA is TGTGCCAGCAGCTTGCCGGTAACAGATACGCAGTATTTT.

The rearrangement uses TRBV6-6 and TRBJ1-5; D is possibly TRBD1 (5 bases). The CDR3 length is 16 residues. Germline CDR1 and CDR2: MNHNY and SVGAGI (reference sequence). Trimming removed 0 bases at V and 2 bases at J, with 11 bases between. In DNA, the CDR3 is TGTGCCAGCAGTTACTCTATGGAAGGGGGCAATCAGCCCCAGCATTTT. Protein: CASSYSMEGGNQPQHF.

The chain links TRBV16 to TRBJ1-2; 8 bases line up with TRBD1. From germline, CDR1 is KGHSY and CDR2 FQNENV. CDR3 length equals 17 residues. J lost 4 bases, V lost 5 bases, and 15 bases had no gene match. The CDR3: CASSLRDRSAPIYGYTF. The CDR3, as DNA: TGTGCCAGCAGCTTACGGGACAGGAGCGCCCCCATCTATGGCTACACCTTC.

The rearrangement links TRBV4-1 to TRBJ2-1, with 10 bases fitting TRBD2. From germline, CDR1 is MGHRA and CDR2 YSYEKL. Trimming removed 5 bases from V and 5 bases from J; junction bases left unmatched: 15. The CDR3 contains 18 residues. The CDR3 loop is CASSSRPGLANRDNEQFF. In DNA form, the CDR3 reads TGCGCCAGCAGCTCCCGACCGGGACTAGCGAACCGGGACAATGAGCAGTTCTTC.

The genes are TRBV2 and TRBJ2-5; possible D gene TRBD1, 6 bases. V dropped 8 bases and J dropped 5 bases, with 18 bases sitting between them. The CDR3 has 14 residues. Germline lookup yields CDR1 SNHLY and CDR2 FYNNEI. The CDR3 loop reads CASQDRSGMETQYF. In DNA form, the CDR3 reads TGTGCCAGCCAGGACAGATCGGGCATGGAGACCCAGTACTTC. The entire variable domain, with the rest obtained from reference TRBV2 and TRBJ2-5, is as follows: EPEVTQTPSHQVTQMGQEVILRCVPISNHLYFYWYRQILGQKVEFLVSFYNNEISEKSEIFDDQFSVERPDGSNFTLKIRSTKLEDSAMYFCASQDRSGMETQYFGPGTRLLVL.

The rearrangement links TRBV27 to TRBJ2-1; 11 bases line up with TRBD2. V lost 4 bases, J lost 6 bases, and 8 bases stayed unmatched. This CDR3 is 16 amino acids long. Germline lookup yields CDR1 MNHEY and CDR2 SMNVEV (reference sequence). The CDR3 region is CASSYSGRAGANEQFF. CDR3 sequence (DNA): TGTGCCAGCAGTTATAGCGGGAGGGCCGGGGCCAATGAGCAGTTCTTC.

The V call is TRBV30, the J call TRBJ2-1, with 10 bases that match TRBD2. V lost 3 bases to trimming and J lost 2 bases; unmatched junction nucleotides: 16. This CDR3 spans 19 amino acids. Per germline, CDR1 GTSNPN and CDR2 SVGIG (reference sequence). CDR3 amino acids: CAWSAGQSGRALAYNEQFF. The CDR3 region has the DNA TGTGCCTGGAGCGCGGGGCAAAGCGGGAGGGCCTTAGCCTACAATGAGCAGTTCTTC. Combining the CDR3 with reference TRBV30 and TRBJ2-1 gives the whole variable domain SQTIHQWPATLVQPVGSPLSLECTVEGTSNPNLYWYRQAAGRGLQLLFYSVGIGQISSEVPQNLSASRPQDRQFILSSKKLLLSDSGFYLCAWSAGQSGRALAYNEQFFGPGTRLTVL.

The CDR3 nucleotides are TGTGCCAGCAGCCTCGAGAATGAAAAACTGTTTTTT. It encodes CASSLENEKLFF. This chain joins TRBV6-6 and TRBJ1-4; no clear D gene. Deletions cut 6 bases from V and 5 bases from J, with 7 bases between. The germline gives CDR1 MNHNY, CDR2 SVGAGI (reference sequence). There are 12 residues in the CDR3.

The chain combines TRBV27 with TRBJ2-5; 9 bases fit TRBD2. J was trimmed by 2 bases and V by 5 bases; bases with no gene match: 15. Germline V gene data show CDR1 as MNHEY and CDR2 as SMNVEV (reference sequence). The CDR3 runs 18 residues. CDR3: CASSPGLADLAGQETQYF. The CDR3 DNA reads as TGTGCCAGCAGTCCCGGCCTGGCCGATCTAGCGGGGCAAGAGACCCAGTACTTC.

The chain recombines TRBV5-4 with TRBJ1-4; 8 bases agree with TRBD1. Germline V gives CDR1 SGHNT, CDR2 YYREEE (reference sequence). The CDR3 runs 16 residues. The junction had 6 bases not matched to a gene; V was cut back by 3 bases and J by 2 bases. Written as DNA, the CDR3 is TGTGCCAGCAGCTCATCAGGGGGCCGGACTAATGAAAAACTGTTTTTT. It yields the protein CASSSSGGRTNEKLFF.

The rearrangement joins TRBV9 to TRBJ2-5; 12 positions agree with TRBD1. The CDR3 extends over 16 amino acids. J lost 5 bases, V lost 4 bases, and 9 bases had no gene match. Germline V gene lookup returns CDR1 SGDLS and CDR2 YYNGEE. CDR3 loop: CASSPSGTGGGETQYF. CDR3 nucleotide sequence: TGTGCCAGCAGCCCATCCGGGACAGGGGGCGGTGAGACCCAGTACTTC.

This sequence joins TRBV28 and TRBJ1-2; D not resolved. Germline V CDR1 and CDR2: MDHEN, SYDVKM. The CDR3 has 13 amino acids. Trimming pared 6 bases from V and 4 bases from J, leaving 12 bases between. CDR3 amino acids: CASRPAGGYGYTF. DNA for the CDR3: TGTGCCAGCAGACCCGCGGGAGGCTATGGCTACACCTTC.

This clone was picked up one time. The chain is built from TRBV7-2 and TRBJ2-3; D possibly corresponds to TRBD1 (6 bases). V lost 4 bases and J 0 bases, leaving 17 bases between the germline ends. Germline V gene sequence: CDR1 SGHTA, CDR2 FQGNSA. The CDR3 consists of 17 residues. The chain's CDR3 is CASSWKVRGLSTDTQYF. The CDR3, as DNA: TGTGCCAGCAGCTGGAAGGTCAGGGGATTAAGCACAGATACGCAGTATTTT.

The rearrangement uses TRBV7-6 and TRBJ2-7, with 8 bases aligning to TRBD1. The CDR3 is made up of 16 amino acids. Germline CDR1 SGHVS, CDR2 FNYEAQ. Trimming took 3 bases from V and 3 from J; bases not matched to a gene: 10. CDR3 residues: CASSLSSFRGLYEQYF. The CDR3 coding sequence is TGTGCCAGCAGCTTGAGTTCGTTCAGGGGGCTCTACGAGCAGTACTTC. The full variable domain, completed using reference TRBV7-6 and TRBJ2-7, is GAGVSQSPRYKVTKRGQDVALRCDPISGHVSLYWYRQALGQGPEFLTYFNYEAQQDKSGLPNDRFSAERPEGSISTLTIQRTEQRDSAMYRCASSLSSFRGLYEQYFGPGTRLTVT.